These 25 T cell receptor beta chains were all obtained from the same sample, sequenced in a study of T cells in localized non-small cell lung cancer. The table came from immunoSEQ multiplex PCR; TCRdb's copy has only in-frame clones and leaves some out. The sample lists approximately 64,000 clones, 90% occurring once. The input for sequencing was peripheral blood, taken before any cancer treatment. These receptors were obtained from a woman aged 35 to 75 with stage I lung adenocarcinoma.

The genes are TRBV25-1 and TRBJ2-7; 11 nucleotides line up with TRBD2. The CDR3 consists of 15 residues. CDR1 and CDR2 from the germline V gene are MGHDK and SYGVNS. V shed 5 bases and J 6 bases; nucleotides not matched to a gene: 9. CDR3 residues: CASSLSLAGASEQYF. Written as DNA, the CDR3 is TGTGCCAGCAGTCTTTCACTAGCGGGGGCTAGCGAGCAGTACTTC.

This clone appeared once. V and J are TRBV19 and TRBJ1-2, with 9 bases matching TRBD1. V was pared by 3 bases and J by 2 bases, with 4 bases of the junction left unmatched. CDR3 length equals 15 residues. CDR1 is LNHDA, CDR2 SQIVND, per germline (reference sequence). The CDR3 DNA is TGTGCCAGTAGTATTCCGGGACAGGGAAACTATGGCTACACCTTC. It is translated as CASSIPGQGNYGYTF.

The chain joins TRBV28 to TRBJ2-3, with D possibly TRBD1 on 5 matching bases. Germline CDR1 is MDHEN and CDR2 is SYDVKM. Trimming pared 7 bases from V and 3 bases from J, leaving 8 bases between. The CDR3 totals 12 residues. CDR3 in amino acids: CASTKGTDTQYF. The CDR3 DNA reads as TGTGCCAGCACCAAGGGGACAGATACGCAGTATTTT.

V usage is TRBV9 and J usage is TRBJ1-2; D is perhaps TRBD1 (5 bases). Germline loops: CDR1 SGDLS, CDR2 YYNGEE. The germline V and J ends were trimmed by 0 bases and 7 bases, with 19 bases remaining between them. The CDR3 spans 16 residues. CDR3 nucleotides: TGTGCCAGCAGCGTAGCGTCCGGGGCTTCTGCTATTGGCTACACCTTC. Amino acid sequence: CASSVASGASAIGYTF.

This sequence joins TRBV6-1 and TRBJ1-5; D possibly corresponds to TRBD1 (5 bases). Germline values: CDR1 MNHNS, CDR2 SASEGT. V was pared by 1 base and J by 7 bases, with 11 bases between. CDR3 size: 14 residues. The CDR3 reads CASSEVRGRQPQHF. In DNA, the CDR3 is TGTGCCAGCAGTGAAGTAAGGGGAAGACAGCCCCAGCATTTT.

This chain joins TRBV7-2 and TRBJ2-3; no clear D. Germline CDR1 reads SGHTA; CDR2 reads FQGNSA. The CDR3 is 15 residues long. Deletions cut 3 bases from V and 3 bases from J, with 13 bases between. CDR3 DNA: TGTGCCAGCAGCTTCAACCCCCAAGCGACAGATACGCAGTATTTT. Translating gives CASSFNPQATDTQYF.

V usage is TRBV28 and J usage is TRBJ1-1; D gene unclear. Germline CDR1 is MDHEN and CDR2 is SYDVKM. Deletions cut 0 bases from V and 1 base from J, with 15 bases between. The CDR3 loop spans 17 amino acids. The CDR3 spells CASSLWSRGTKNTEAFF. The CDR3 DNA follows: TGTGCCAGCAGTTTATGGTCGCGGGGTACCAAGAACACTGAAGCTTTCTTT.

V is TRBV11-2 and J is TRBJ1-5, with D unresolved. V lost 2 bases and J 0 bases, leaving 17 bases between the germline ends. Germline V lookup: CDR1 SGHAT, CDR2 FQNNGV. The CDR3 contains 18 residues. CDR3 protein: CASSLNGRHRYSNQPQHF. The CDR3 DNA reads TGTGCCAGCAGCTTAAACGGGAGACATCGTTATAGCAATCAGCCCCAGCATTTT. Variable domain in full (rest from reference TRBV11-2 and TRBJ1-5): EAGVAQSPRYKIIEKRQSVAFWCNPISGHATLYWYQQILGQGPKLLIQFQNNGVVDDSQLPKDRFSAERLKGVDSTLKIQPAKLEDSAVYLCASSLNGRHRYSNQPQHFGDGTRLSIL.

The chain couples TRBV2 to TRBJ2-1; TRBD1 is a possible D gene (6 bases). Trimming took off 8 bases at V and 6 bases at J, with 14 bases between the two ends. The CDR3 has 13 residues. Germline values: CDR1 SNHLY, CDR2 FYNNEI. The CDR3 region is CASVQGLGNEQFF. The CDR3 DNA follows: TGTGCCAGCGTACAGGGTTTAGGCAATGAGCAGTTCTTC.

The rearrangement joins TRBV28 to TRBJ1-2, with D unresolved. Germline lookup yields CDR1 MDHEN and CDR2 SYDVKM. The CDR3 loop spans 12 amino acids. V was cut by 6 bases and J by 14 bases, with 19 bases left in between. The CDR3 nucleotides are TGTGCCAGCAGGCAAAGTGGGGAATCTACAACCTTC. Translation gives CASRQSGESTTF.

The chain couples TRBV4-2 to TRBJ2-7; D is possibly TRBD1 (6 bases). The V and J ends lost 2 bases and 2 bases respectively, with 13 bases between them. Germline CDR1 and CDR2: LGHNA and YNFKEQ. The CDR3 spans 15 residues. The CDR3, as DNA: TGTGCCAGCAGCCAACAACAAAACAGGGCCTACGAGCAGTACTTC. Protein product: CASSQQQNRAYEQYF.

This CDR3 is CASGLVVGQGSYEQYF. The DNA for the CDR3 is TGTGCTAGTGGTTTGGTAGTGGGACAGGGGTCCTACGAGCAGTACTTC. The rearrangement joins TRBV12-5 to TRBJ2-7; 10 nucleotides align to TRBD1. The V gene's germline CDR1 is LGHNT and CDR2 FRNRAP. This CDR3 spans 16 amino acids. Trimming at V came to 0 bases and at J to 1 base, leaving 3 bases not matched to a gene.

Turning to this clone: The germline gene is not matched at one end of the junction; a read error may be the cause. Here the CDR3 DNA reads TGTGCCAGCAGTTTTAGGGATAACTCCCACGAGCAGTACTTC. The encoded protein is CASSFRDNSHEQYF. The V call is TRBV27, the J call TRBJ2-7; D is unresolved. The CDR3 loop spans 14 amino acids. CDR1 and CDR2 (germline): MNHEY, SMNVEV (reference sequence).

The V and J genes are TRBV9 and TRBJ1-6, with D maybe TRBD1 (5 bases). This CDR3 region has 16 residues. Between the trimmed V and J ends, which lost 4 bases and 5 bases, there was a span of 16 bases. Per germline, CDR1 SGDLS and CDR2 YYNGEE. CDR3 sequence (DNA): TGTGCCAGCAGCACCCGGGGGACCGAAAATAATTCACCCCTCCACTTT. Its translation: CASSTRGTENNSPLHF.

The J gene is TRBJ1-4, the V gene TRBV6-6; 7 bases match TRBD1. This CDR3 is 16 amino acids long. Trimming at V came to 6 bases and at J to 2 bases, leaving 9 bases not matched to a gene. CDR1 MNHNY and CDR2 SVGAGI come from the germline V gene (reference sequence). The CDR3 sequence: CASSYHLTGTNEKLFF. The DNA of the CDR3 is TGTGCCAGCAGCTACCACTTGACAGGGACTAATGAAAAACTGTTTTTT.

CDR3 protein: CASSPHTGAPRSTIYF. The CDR3 DNA reads TGTGCCAGCAGTCCTCACACAGGGGCGCCGCGGAGCACCATATATTTT. The rearrangement uses TRBV28 and TRBJ1-3, with TRBD1 matching 7 bases. J was trimmed by 9 bases and V by 5 bases; bases with no gene match: 16. Germline lookup yields CDR1 MDHEN and CDR2 SYDVKM. The CDR3 runs 16 residues.

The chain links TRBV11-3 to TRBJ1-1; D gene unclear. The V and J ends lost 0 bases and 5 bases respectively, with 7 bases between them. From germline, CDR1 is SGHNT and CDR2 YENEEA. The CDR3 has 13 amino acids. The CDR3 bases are TGTGCCAGCAGCTTAGAAGGTGAGACTGAAGCTTTCTTT. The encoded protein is CASSLEGETEAFF.

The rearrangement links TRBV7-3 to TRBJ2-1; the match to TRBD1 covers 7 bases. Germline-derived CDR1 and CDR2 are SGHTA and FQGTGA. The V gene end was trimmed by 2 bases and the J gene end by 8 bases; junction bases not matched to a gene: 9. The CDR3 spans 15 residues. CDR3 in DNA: TGTGCCAGCAGCTTAGGGTTAGGGGGCTCTGATGAGCAGTTCTTC. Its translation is CASSLGLGGSDEQFF.

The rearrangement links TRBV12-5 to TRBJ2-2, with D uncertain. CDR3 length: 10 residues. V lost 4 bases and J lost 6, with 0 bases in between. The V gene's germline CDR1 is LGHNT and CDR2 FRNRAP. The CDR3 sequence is CASGSGELFF. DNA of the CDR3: TGTGCTAGTGGTTCCGGGGAGCTGTTTTTT.

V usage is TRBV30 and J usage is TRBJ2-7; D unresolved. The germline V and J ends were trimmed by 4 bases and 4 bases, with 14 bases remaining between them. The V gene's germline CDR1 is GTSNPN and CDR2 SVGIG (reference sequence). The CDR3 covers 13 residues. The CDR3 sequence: CAWTSASLYEQYF. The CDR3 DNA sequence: TGTGCCTGGACCTCCGCCTCGTTATACGAGCAGTACTTC.

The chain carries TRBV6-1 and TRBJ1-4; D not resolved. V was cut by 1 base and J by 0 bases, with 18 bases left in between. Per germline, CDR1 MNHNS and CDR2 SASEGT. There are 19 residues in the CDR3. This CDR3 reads CASSEVVAGGSATNEKLFF. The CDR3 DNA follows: TGTGCCAGCAGTGAAGTCGTGGCGGGAGGGTCGGCAACTAATGAAAAACTGTTTTTT.

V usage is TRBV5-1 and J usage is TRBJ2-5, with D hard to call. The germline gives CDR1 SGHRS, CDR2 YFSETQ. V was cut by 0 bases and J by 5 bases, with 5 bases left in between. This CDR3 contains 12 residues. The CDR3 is CASSLEFETQYF. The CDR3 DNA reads TGCGCCAGCAGCTTGGAATTTGAGACCCAGTACTTC.

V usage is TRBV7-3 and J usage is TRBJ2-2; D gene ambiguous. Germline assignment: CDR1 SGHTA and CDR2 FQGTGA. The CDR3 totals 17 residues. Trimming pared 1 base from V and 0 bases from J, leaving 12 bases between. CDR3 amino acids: CASSLSPRTANTGELFF. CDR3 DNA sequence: TGTGCCAGCAGCTTAAGCCCAAGGACGGCGAACACCGGGGAGCTGTTTTTT.

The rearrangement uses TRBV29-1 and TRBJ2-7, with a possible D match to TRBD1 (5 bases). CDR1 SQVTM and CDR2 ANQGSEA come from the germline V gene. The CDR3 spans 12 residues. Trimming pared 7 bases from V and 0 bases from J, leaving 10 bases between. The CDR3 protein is CSARTPSYEQYF. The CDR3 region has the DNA TGCAGCGCCCGGACACCCTCCTACGAGCAGTACTTC.

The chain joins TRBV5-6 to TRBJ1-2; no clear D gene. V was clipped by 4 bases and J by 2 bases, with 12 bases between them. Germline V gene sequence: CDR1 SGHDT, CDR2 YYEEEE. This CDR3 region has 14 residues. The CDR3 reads CASSPYLGNYGYTF. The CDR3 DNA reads TGTGCCAGCAGCCCTTACCTGGGGAACTATGGCTACACCTTC.